This paragraph reports one T cell receptor beta chain. Its antigen is undetermined. Vbeta (60) and Jbeta (13) primers were used in the PCR. Only in-frame clones appear in the TCRdb table, and some are missing; sequencing was by immunoSEQ multiplex PCR. The sample comprises about 160,000 clones, around 79% of which are singletons, and about 4.5% rests with the top ten. This specimen belongs to a study of cytomegalovirus exposure and HLA in healthy donors. Study-wide findings and caveats: Researchers counted some 150 TCR beta chains as cytomegalovirus-associated. For TCR beta chains, V- and J-gene trimming was later linked to a missense DCLRE1C variant.

Looked up from germline, CDR1 is GTSNPN and CDR2 is SVGIG (reference sequence). V lost 3 bases and J 1 base, leaving 12 bases between the germline ends. This CDR3 has 14 residues. The chain is built from TRBV30 and TRBJ1-1, with D perhaps matching TRBD1 (6 bases). The receptor was isolated from a middle-aged man in good health and CMV-seronegative. The specimen was PBMCs. In nucleotides, the CDR3 is TGTGCCTGGAGGACGGACAGACCGAACACTGAAGCTTTCTTT. Its protein is CAWRTDRPNTEAFF.